Below, 21 T cell receptor beta chains from the same sample are listed, as sequenced in a study of vaccination and CD4 T cells after COVID-19. Sequenced with the Oncomine TCR Beta short-read assay was DNA taken from cultured CD4+ T cells. TCRdb fed the PCR reads into MiXCR, producing one record per CDR3 protein. The table records approximately 22,000 distinct CDR3 sequences, about 31% of them present only once. Stated time point: late sampling 161 to 241 days after vaccination in three convalescent patients. As for treatment: roughly 11-day PBMC culture with coronavirus spike peptide pools or control peptides (ViraFEST assay). Their cognate antigens are unknown. Sequencing was performed on CD4+ T cells from blood, cultured in vitro, taken about 7 months after SARS-CoV-2 vaccination. The receptors stem from a human donor who had recovered from COVID-19.

The V and J genes are TRBV20-1 and TRBJ2-1; 15 positions match TRBD2. The CDR3 extends over 16 amino acids. Germline V gives CDR1 DFQATT, CDR2 SNEGSKA (reference sequence). V lost 1 base to trimming and J lost 7 bases; unmatched junction nucleotides: 5. DNA for the CDR3: TGCAGTGCTAGAGTTGGGACTAGCGGGAGGTTTAATGAGCAGTTCTTC. Protein product: CSARVGTSGRFNEQFF.

The V gene is TRBV4-1, the J gene TRBJ2-7; D is perhaps TRBD2 (5 bases). V was clipped by 0 bases and J by 6 bases, with 12 bases between them. CDR1 and CDR2 from the germline V gene are MGHRA and YSYEKL. The CDR3 totals 14 residues. The CDR3 nucleotides read TGCGCCAGCAGCCAAGAAAGCGGCATCACCGAGCAGTACTTC. As protein: CASSQESGITEQYF.

The CDR3, as DNA: TGTGCCAGCAGCTTAAGGGGGGCGGGGAACACCGGGGAGCTGTTTTTT. Protein sequence: CASSLRGAGNTGELFF. The chain carries TRBV7-2 and TRBJ2-2, with D perhaps matching TRBD1 or TRBD2 (6 bases each). The germline V and J ends were trimmed by 2 bases and 1 base, with 11 bases remaining between them. CDR1 is SGHTA and CDR2 is FQGNSA in the germline V gene. This CDR3 is built from 16 residues.

This clonotype came up a few times. This chain links TRBV29-1 with TRBJ2-3; a weak D match, TRBD2 (7 bases). With 7 bases removed from V and 3 bases from J, the gap between germline ends came to 11 bases. This CDR3 contains 12 residues. Germline V lookup: CDR1 SQVTM, CDR2 ANQGSEA. As DNA, the CDR3 is TGCAGCGGAAGGGGGGGGACAGATACGCAGTATTTT. Protein product: CSGRGGTDTQYF.

Only a few counts were recorded for this clonotype. The chain employs TRBV10-3 and TRBJ2-7, with D possibly matching TRBD2 (6 bases). V lost 2 bases to trimming and J lost 4 bases, with 15 bases between them. Germline values: CDR1 ENHRY, CDR2 SYGVKD. CDR3 length equals 15 residues. CDR3 nucleotide sequence: TGTGCCATCAGTGAGGGGACTGGGGCGCAGTACGAGCAGTACTTC. It encodes CAISEGTGAQYEQYF.

This clonotype was seen more than once but under ten times. The genes are TRBV20-1 and TRBJ2-5, with 9 bases identical to TRBD1. The CDR3 is made up of 15 amino acids. Per the germline V gene, CDR1 is DFQATT and CDR2 is SNEGSKA (reference sequence). The V gene end was trimmed by 5 bases and the J gene end by 4 bases; junction bases not matched to a gene: 11. CDR3 protein: CSAGPWDRVRETQYF. CDR3 sequence (DNA): TGCAGTGCTGGACCGTGGGACAGGGTCAGAGAGACCCAGTACTTC.

The rearrangement uses TRBV15 and TRBJ2-7; 10 positions match TRBD1. Per the germline V gene, CDR1 is LNHNV and CDR2 is YYDKDF (reference sequence). V lost 4 bases, J lost 5 bases, and 5 bases stayed unmatched. The CDR3 sequence is 14 residues long. CDR3 nucleotides: TGTGCCACCAGCACAGGCGGACAGGGGGACGAGCAGTACTTC. It is translated as CATSTGGQGDEQYF.

This clonotype appeared a few times. CDR3 nucleotides: TGCAGTGCTTATCGACTCCGTAGCGGGAGGGCCGGTGAGCAGTTCTTC. Translated: CSAYRLRSGRAGEQFF. The chain has TRBV20-1 and TRBJ2-1; 11 nucleotides line up with TRBD2. The CDR3 extends over 16 amino acids. With 5 bases clipped from V and 9 bases from J, the junction kept 15 bases outside the gene matches. The germline V gene encodes CDR1 DFQATT and CDR2 SNEGSKA (reference sequence).

This clonotype has a handful of counts. This chain links TRBV4-2 with TRBJ2-3; D gene uncertain. CDR1 LGHNA and CDR2 YNFKEQ come from the germline V gene. The CDR3 has 14 amino acids. V gave up 4 bases and J gave up 3 bases, with 11 bases separating them. The CDR3 here is CASSRQTFTDTQYF. CDR3 sequence (DNA): TGTGCCAGCAGCCGACAAACGTTTACAGATACGCAGTATTTT.

This chain connects TRBV7-9 to TRBJ2-5, with 8 bases aligning to TRBD2. Germline trimming cut 7 bases from V and 5 bases from J; bases unmatched to any gene: 15. This CDR3 has 16 amino acids. Germline CDR1 reads SEHNR; CDR2 reads FQNEAQ (reference sequence). CDR3 in amino acids: CASIGIAGPSRETQYF. CDR3 bases: TGTGCCAGCATCGGAATAGCGGGGCCCTCTAGGGAGACCCAGTACTTC.

This clonotype came up a few times. The chain joins TRBV19 to TRBJ2-3, with 14 positions matching TRBD2. After removal of 4 bases from V and 3 bases from J, the junction contained 9 bases not matched to a gene. This CDR3 is 18 amino acids long. Germline CDR1 is LNHDA and CDR2 is SQIVND (reference sequence). CDR3: CASSTRLAGGRPTDTQYF. CDR3 nucleotides: TGTGCCAGTAGTACTAGACTAGCGGGGGGGCGCCCGACAGATACGCAGTATTTT.

V gene TRBV7-9 combines with J gene TRBJ2-1; TRBD2 agrees at 13 bases. V gave up 9 bases and J gave up 9 bases; unmatched junction bases: 17. Germline CDR1 SEHNR, CDR2 FQNEAQ (reference sequence). The CDR3 runs 17 residues. CDR3 sequence: CASHQGTSGNGGGEQFF. CDR3 in DNA: TGTGCCAGTCACCAAGGGACTAGCGGGAATGGTGGTGGTGAGCAGTTCTTC. The complete variable domain, with remaining parts taken from reference TRBV7-9 and TRBJ2-1, reads DTGVSQNPRHKITKRGQNVTFRCDPISEHNRLYWYRQTLGQGPEFLTYFQNEAQLEKSRLLSDRFSAERPKGSFSTLEIQRTEQGDSAMYLCASHQGTSGNGGGEQFFGPGTRLTVL.

The sample holds a few counts of this clonotype. V usage is TRBV20-1 and J usage is TRBJ1-2, with 12 positions matching TRBD1. There are 15 residues in the CDR3. Unmatched junction bases numbered 8, after V lost 5 bases and J lost 4 bases. From germline, CDR1 is DFQATT and CDR2 SNEGSKA (reference sequence). In nucleotides, the CDR3 is TGCAGTGCTTCCGGGGACAGGGGGCTTAGCTATGGCTACACCTTC. It translates to CSASGDRGLSYGYTF.

This rearrangement joins TRBV6-5 to TRBJ1-6, with unresolved D. Between the trimmed V and J ends, which lost 2 bases and 7 bases, there was a span of 9 bases. Germline lookup yields CDR1 MNHEY and CDR2 SVGAGI. The CDR3 spans 14 residues. The CDR3 sequence: CASSYATRNSPLHF. CDR3 bases: TGTGCCAGCAGTTACGCCACTCGAAATTCACCCCTCCACTTT.

The V call is TRBV11-2, the J call TRBJ2-5, with TRBD1 as a possible D gene (6 bases). The CDR3 is 15 amino acids. Germline lookup yields CDR1 SGHAT and CDR2 FQNNGV. Deletions cut 4 bases from V and 2 bases from J, with 14 bases between. The chain's CDR3 is CASSYDRGGQETQYF. The CDR3, as DNA: TGTGCCAGCAGCTACGACAGAGGGGGACAAGAGACCCAGTACTTC.

J is TRBJ1-1 and V is TRBV6-1; D call uncertain. The V end was cut by 7 bases, the J end by 0 bases, with 9 bases between. The CDR3 length is 13 residues. Germline CDR1 MNHNS, CDR2 SASEGT. The CDR3 here is CASNKDMNTEAFF. In DNA form, the CDR3 reads TGTGCCAGCAACAAAGATATGAACACTGAAGCTTTCTTT.

This clonotype is classed as large (0.1 to 1%). The chain is built from TRBV6-2 or TRBV6-3 and TRBJ2-1; 7 positions agree with TRBD2. The V and J ends lost 7 bases and 10 bases, in that order; junction bases with no gene match: 4. Germline V CDR1 and CDR2: MNHEY, SVGEGT. The CDR3 length is 11 residues. The CDR3 DNA reads TGTGCCAGCAATAACGGGAGGGAGCAGTTCTTC. This encodes CASNNGREQFF.

This clonotype has more than one count but fewer than ten. This sequence joins TRBV7-3 and TRBJ2-3; 9 positions agree with TRBD2. The junction had 5 bases not matched to a gene; V was cut back by 10 bases and J by 3 bases. Germline-derived CDR1 and CDR2 are SGHTA and FQGTGA. This CDR3 contains 13 residues. The CDR3 region is CATGAGGTDTQYF. The CDR3 coding sequence is TGTGCCACCGGGGCGGGAGGGACAGATACGCAGTATTTT.

This clonotype was detected a few times. The V and J genes are TRBV20-1 and TRBJ1-2; no definite D call. The CDR3 consists of 12 residues. V lost 3 bases, J lost 4 bases, and 9 bases lay in between. Germline V lookup: CDR1 DFQATT, CDR2 SNEGSKA (reference sequence). CDR3 DNA sequence: TGCAGTGCTAGTGGGCCTAGCTATGGCTACACCTTC. Translated, it gives CSASGPSYGYTF.

The chain employs TRBV6-5 and TRBJ1-1; D call uncertain. Germline values: CDR1 MNHEY, CDR2 SVGAGI. The CDR3 consists of 13 residues. With 2 bases removed from V and 6 bases from J, the gap between germline ends came to 10 bases. The CDR3 DNA sequence: TGTGCCAGCAGTTACGCCAGGCTTGCTGAAGCTTTCTTT. It yields the protein CASSYARLAEAFF.

The chain has TRBV5-4 and TRBJ1-2; weak D call: TRBD1 (5 bases). This CDR3 comprises 14 residues. V lost 4 bases and J lost 4, with 14 bases in between. Germline V CDR1 and CDR2: SGHNT, YYREEE (reference sequence). The CDR3 is CASSLGGVGYGYTF. The DNA of the CDR3 is TGTGCCAGCAGCCTCGGGGGGGTGGGCTATGGCTACACCTTC.